Below are 26 T cell receptor beta chains sequenced from a single sample in a study of blood T cells in healthy people across ages. A second about 7 to 11 cycle PCR used barcoded and J-beta primers. MiXCR, run by TCRdb on the 5' RACE reads, gives a single entry per CDR3 protein. The data show 750,000 to 950,000 distinct CDR3 sequences, 25% to 30% seen once. These data were also reused for a study on T cells of mothers and their children.

The sequenced sample consisted of blood. Receptors were obtained from a woman aged 40 to 55 in good health.

Turning to this clonotype: This clone may be a read error of a much larger clone one base away. The chain couples TRBV3-1 to TRBJ2-1, with a tentative D call TRBD1 (7 bases). The ends were cut back, 1 base at V and 6 bases at J, with 13 bases in the middle. This CDR3 contains 15 residues. Germline V CDR1 and CDR2: LGHDT, YNNKEL (reference sequence). DNA for the CDR3: TGTGCCAGCAGCCAAGGCAGGGGGGACTGCAATGAGCAGTTCTTC. Its protein product is CASSQGRGDCNEQFF.

V gene TRBV5-1 combines with J gene TRBJ2-2; weak D call: TRBD2 (6 bases). Trimming removed 4 bases at V and 0 bases at J, with 10 bases between. Germline V gene sequence: CDR1 SGHRS, CDR2 YFSETQ. This CDR3 has 15 residues. CDR3 DNA sequence: TGCGCCAGCAGCGCAACTAGCTCGAACACCGGGGAGCTGTTTTTT. Its protein is CASSATSSNTGELFF.

There are a few counts of this clonotype. The V and J genes are TRBV4-3 and TRBJ1-4; 10 nucleotides line up with TRBD1. J gave up 7 bases and V 3 bases, and 5 bases lay outside the gene matches. In germline, CDR1 is LGHNA, CDR2 YSLEER. CDR3 size: 15 residues. CDR3 region: CASSQDRGYSEKLFF. The CDR3, as DNA: TGCGCCAGCAGCCAGGACAGGGGGTATAGTGAAAAACTGTTTTTT.

This chain uses TRBV18 with TRBJ1-5, with D unclear. Deletions cut 2 bases from V and 3 bases from J, with 11 bases between. The CDR3 spans 15 residues. CDR1 is KGHSH and CDR2 is LQKENI in the germline V gene. The chain's CDR3 is CASSPAASLNQPQHF. The CDR3 DNA is TGTGCCAGCTCACCAGCGGCCAGTCTCAATCAGCCCCAGCATTTT.

This clonotype was seen ten or more times. Here the CDR3 reads CASKSWSGLYQETQYF. In nucleotides, the CDR3 is TGTGCCAGCAAGTCCTGGTCAGGGCTGTACCAAGAGACCCAGTACTTC. The V and J genes are TRBV28 and TRBJ2-5; D perhaps matches TRBD1 (5 bases). The germline V gene has CDR1 MDHEN and CDR2 SYDVKM. CDR3 size: 16 residues. V lost 7 bases to trimming and J lost 0 bases, with 18 bases between them. Full variable domain (outside the CDR3, taken from reference TRBV28 and TRBJ2-5): DVKVTQSSRYLVKRTGEKVFLECVQDMDHENMFWYRQDPGLGLRLIYFSYDVKMKEKGDIPEGYSVSREKKERFSLILESASTNQTSMYLCASKSWSGLYQETQYFGPGTRLLVL.

This clonotype was seen once. A much larger clone sits a single nucleotide away, making a read error possible. V gene TRBV24-1 combines with J gene TRBJ2-1; 10 nucleotides align to TRBD1. The J call is in doubt because the DNA end fits TRBJ2-7 better. The CDR3 extends over 15 amino acids. Germline-derived CDR1 and CDR2 are KGHDR and SFDVKD. The DNA for the CDR3 is TGTGCCCCCAGTGGGGGCGGGACAGGGGATCACGAGCAGTACTTC. Amino acid sequence: CAPSGGGTGDHEQYF.

This clonotype was seen just once. This may arise from a read error, as a much more abundant clone is one base away. J is TRBJ2-5 and V is TRBV28, with D tentatively TRBD2 (6 bases). CDR1 MDHEN and CDR2 SYDVKM come from the germline V gene. The CDR3 runs to 15 residues. V shed 3 bases and J shed 1 base, with 12 bases lying between them. Here the CDR3 DNA reads TGTGCCAGCAGTTTGCCGGGGGATGGCCAAGAGACCCAGTACTTC. The encoded protein is CASSLPGDGQETQYF.

V usage is TRBV6-5 and J usage is TRBJ2-1; possible D gene TRBD2, 5 bases. This CDR3 has 12 amino acids. Germline CDR1 MNHEY, CDR2 SVGAGI. The V and J ends lost 8 bases and 10 bases respectively, with 15 bases between them. The CDR3 region has the DNA TGTGCCAGCGGCCTCCAGTCGGGGGAGCAGTTCTTC. Translated: CASGLQSGEQFF.

This clonotype showed up just a few times. Mismatch with germline at one junction end may stem from a read error. The chain links TRBV20-1 to TRBJ2-5, with TRBD2 identical over 11 bases. The CDR3 runs 15 residues. CDR1 DFQATT and CDR2 SNEGSKA come from the germline V gene (reference sequence). CDR3 loop: CSAPRLAGFQEAQYF. In nucleotides, the CDR3 is TGCAGTGCTCCACGACTAGCGGGGTTCCAAGAGGCCCAGTACTTC.

Concerning this clonotype itself: A much larger clone differs by one base, so this may be a read error. The rearrangement joins TRBV6-5 to TRBJ2-4; the D is unclear. Germline V gene lookup returns CDR1 MNHEY and CDR2 SVGAGI. The CDR3 loop spans 14 amino acids. Trimming removed 1 base from V and 13 bases from J, with 17 bases in between. This chain's CDR3 is CASSYFQSSNEQYF. As DNA, the CDR3 is TGTGCCAGCAGTTACTTCCAGTCGAGCAATGAGCAGTACTTC.

This clonotype was picked up many times. V is TRBV7-9 and J is TRBJ2-7; D perhaps matches TRBD1 (5 bases). V lost 2 bases, J lost 3 bases, and 14 bases lay in between. This CDR3 has 15 amino acids. Germline V lookup: CDR1 SEHNR, CDR2 FQNEAQ (reference sequence). Written as DNA, the CDR3 is TGTGCCAGCAGCTTAAGCCCAGGGATAAACTACGAGCAGTACTTC. Translating it yields CASSLSPGINYEQYF.

This chain connects TRBV3-1 to TRBJ2-1, with unresolved D. The CDR3 is 16 residues long. Trimming took off 1 base at V and 0 bases at J, with 10 bases between the two ends. Per germline, CDR1 LGHDT and CDR2 YNNKEL (reference sequence). CDR3 protein: CASSQVRRDSYNEQFF. The DNA for the CDR3 is TGTGCCAGCAGCCAAGTTCGGCGAGACTCCTACAATGAGCAGTTCTTC.

The chain combines TRBV11-2 with TRBJ2-2; 9 bases agree with TRBD2. CDR1 is SGHAT and CDR2 is FQNNGV in the germline V gene. V shed 3 bases and J 4 bases; nucleotides not matched to a gene: 3. The CDR3 loop spans 15 amino acids. Written as DNA, the CDR3 is TGTGCCAGCAGCTTCGGGACTAGCCCCACCGGGGAGCTGTTTTTT. This translates into CASSFGTSPTGELFF.

This clonotype was picked up a small number of times. The V and J genes are TRBV7-3 and TRBJ2-1, with 8 bases lining up with TRBD2. V lost 4 bases to trimming and J lost 2 bases; unmatched junction nucleotides: 7. The CDR3 covers 16 residues. CDR1 and CDR2 (germline): SGHTA, FQGTGA. CDR3 amino acids: CASSSRGSGTYNEQFF. CDR3 coding DNA: TGTGCCAGCAGCTCCCGAGGTAGCGGGACCTACAATGAGCAGTTCTTC.

This clonotype has ten or more counts. The J gene is TRBJ2-1, the V gene TRBV12-3 or TRBV12-4; D is possibly TRBD2 (5 bases). The ends were cut back, 6 bases at V and 5 bases at J, with 17 bases in the middle. The CDR3 loop spans 15 amino acids. CDR3 protein: CASRTDARANNEQFF. The CDR3 nucleotides read TGTGCCAGCAGGACTGACGCGCGGGCTAACAATGAGCAGTTCTTC.

This clonotype was found a few times. The chain couples TRBV7-9 to TRBJ1-1; no clear D. V lost 11 bases and J lost 1, with 14 bases in between. The V gene's germline CDR1 is SEHNR and CDR2 FQNEAQ (reference sequence). The CDR3 totals 13 residues. The CDR3 DNA is TGTGCCGGCACCTGGTGGCCGAACACTGAAGCTTTCTTT. This translates into CAGTWWPNTEAFF.

This clonotype was counted at least ten times. This chain connects TRBV6-5 to TRBJ1-2; D uncertain. The CDR3 loop spans 11 amino acids. Germline lookup yields CDR1 MNHEY and CDR2 SVGAGI. The V end was cut by 5 bases, the J end by 8 bases, with 9 bases between. This CDR3 is CASSTGGGYTF. The CDR3 DNA reads TGTGCCAGCAGTACCGGTGGGGGCTACACCTTC.

This clonotype is a singleton in its sample. This rearrangement joins TRBV7-9 to TRBJ2-1; the match to TRBD2 covers 7 bases. CDR1 SEHNR and CDR2 FQNEAQ come from the germline V gene (reference sequence). Losses at the gene ends were 2 bases for V and 7 bases for J; bases not matched to a gene: 5. The CDR3 contains 14 residues. CDR3 sequence (DNA): TGTGCCAGCAGCTTAATAGCGGGCAATAATGAGCAGTTCTTC. As protein: CASSLIAGNNEQFF.

The chain uses TRBV5-5 and TRBJ2-3; a weak D match, TRBD2 (6 bases). Germline assignment: CDR1 SGHKS and CDR2 YYEKEE (reference sequence). The CDR3 has 14 amino acids. Trimming removed 1 base at V and 11 bases at J, with 17 bases between. The chain's CDR3 is CASSLLSSGRLQYF. Written as DNA, the CDR3 is TGTGCCAGCAGCTTGTTAAGTAGCGGCAGGTTGCAGTATTTT.

This chain joins TRBV20-1 and TRBJ2-7; D is unresolved. The J call may be in error: the DNA end matches TRBJ2-4 better. The CDR3 spans 16 residues. CDR1 is DFQATT, CDR2 SNEGSKA, per germline (reference sequence). The DNA for the CDR3 is TGCAGTGCTCTTCTTCCCTCCGATAAAGCCAAAAACATTCAGTACTTC. Translating gives CSALLPSDKAKNIQYF.

The gene calls are TRBV2 and TRBJ1-2; 11 bases are shared with TRBD1. Trimming cost V 0 bases and J 5 bases; bases outside gene matches: 2. The CDR3 covers 15 residues. From germline, CDR1 is SNHLY and CDR2 FYNNEI. The chain's CDR3 is CASSEAGQGVYGYTF. For the CDR3, the DNA is TGTGCCAGCAGTGAAGCGGGACAGGGGGTTTATGGCTACACCTTC.

The sample holds a few counts of this clonotype. The rearrangement uses TRBV20-1 and TRBJ1-5; tentative D call: TRBD1 (5 bases). The CDR3 loop spans 14 amino acids. The germline V gene has CDR1 DFQATT and CDR2 SNEGSKA (reference sequence). Between the trimmed V and J ends, which lost 1 base and 7 bases, there was a span of 14 bases. CDR3 coding DNA: TGCAGTGCTAGAGGTGCACGGGGGTACCAGCCCCAGCATTTT. Protein product: CSARGARGYQPQHF.

This clonotype has at least ten counts. V is TRBV29-1 and J is TRBJ2-1; TRBD2 might be the D (6 bases). The ends were cut back, 3 bases at V and 3 bases at J, with 15 bases in the middle. The V gene's germline CDR1 is SQVTM and CDR2 ANQGSEA. CDR3 size: 15 residues. The CDR3 here is CSVEAQLAIYNEQFF. As DNA, the CDR3 is TGCAGCGTTGAGGCACAACTAGCTATCTACAATGAGCAGTTCTTC.

This clonotype was counted only a few times. J is TRBJ2-5 and V is TRBV11-3; D tentatively fits TRBD1 or TRBD2 (5 bases each). This CDR3 has 13 residues. CDR1 and CDR2 from the germline V gene are SGHNT and YENEEA. V lost 4 bases, J lost 7 bases, and 13 bases lay in between. Written as DNA, the CDR3 is TGTGCCAGCAGCTGGGGGTCTTATGGGACCCAGTACTTC. Translated, it gives CASSWGSYGTQYF.

In regard to this clonotype: A much larger clone lies one base from this, so it may be a read error. CDR3 coding DNA: TGTGCCAGCAGTTCCAGGGACTGCAGGGTTTTC. Its protein product is CASSSRDCRVF. This chain connects TRBV6-2 or TRBV6-3 to TRBJ2-1, with a tentative D call TRBD2 (6 bases). Per germline, CDR1 MNHEY and CDR2 SVGEGT. This CDR3 spans 11 amino acids.

This clonotype was recorded a few times. This chain uses TRBV29-1 with TRBJ2-5; 7 bases are shared with TRBD2. In germline, CDR1 is SQVTM, CDR2 ANQGSEA. This CDR3 spans 13 amino acids. J gave up 0 bases and V 8 bases, and 6 bases lay outside the gene matches. The CDR3 loop is CSMDGGNQETQYF. As DNA, the CDR3 is TGCAGCATGGACGGGGGGAACCAAGAGACCCAGTACTTC.